The entry below gives a single T cell receptor beta chain sequence along with its context. What it binds is unknown. Sequenced by immunoSEQ multiplex PCR; TCRdb stores in-frame clones only, minus some. The table has more than 45,000 clones, about 91% seen once. The data originate from a study of PD-L1 blockade in urothelial cancer. Study results and limitations: TCR clonality was measured in pretreatment peripheral blood. Clonality below the median predicted better survival.

This CDR3 contains 14 residues. With 1 base clipped from V and 7 bases from J, the junction kept 6 bases outside the gene matches. Germline CDR1 reads SGHTA; CDR2 reads FQGNSA. The specimen comprised PBMCs, sampled around atezolizumab (anti-PD-L1) treatment. The chain carries TRBV7-2 and TRBJ2-7; 8 nucleotides line up with TRBD2. This receptor was identified in an elderly man with urothelial cancer. The CDR3 DNA follows: TGTGCCAGCAGCTTAGATAATACGGGAGGGGAGCAGTACTTC. Its translation: CASSLDNTGGEQYF.